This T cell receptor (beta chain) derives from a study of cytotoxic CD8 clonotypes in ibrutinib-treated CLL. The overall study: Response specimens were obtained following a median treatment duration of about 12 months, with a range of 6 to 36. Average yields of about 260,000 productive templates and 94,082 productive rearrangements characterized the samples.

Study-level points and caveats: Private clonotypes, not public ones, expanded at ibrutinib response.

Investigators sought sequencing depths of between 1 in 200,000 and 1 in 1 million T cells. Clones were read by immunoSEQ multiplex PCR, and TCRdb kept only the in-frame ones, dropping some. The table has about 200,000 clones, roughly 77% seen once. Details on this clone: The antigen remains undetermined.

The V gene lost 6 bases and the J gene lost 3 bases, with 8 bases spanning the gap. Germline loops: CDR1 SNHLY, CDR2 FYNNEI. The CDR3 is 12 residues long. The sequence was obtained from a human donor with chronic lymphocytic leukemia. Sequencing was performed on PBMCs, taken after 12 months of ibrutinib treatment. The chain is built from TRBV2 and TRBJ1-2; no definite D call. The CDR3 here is CASRINDYGYTF. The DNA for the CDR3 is TGTGCCAGCAGAATCAATGACTATGGCTACACCTTC.